This TCR beta chain is from a study of T-cell memory formation after mild COVID-19. Study findings and constraints: Shrinking CD4+ clones resided mostly in CM and EM, and CD8+ ones in EMRA. Cross-reactive memory apparently joined, as some responding clones appeared in pre-infection memory.

A word on this clonotype: Antigen specificity is unknown.

V dropped 6 bases and J dropped 5; count of bases not matched to a gene: 2. The CDR3 is made up of 12 amino acids. TCRdb called the 5' RACE reads again in MiXCR, with one record for every CDR3 protein. The top ten clones hold approximately 15% of a sample with some 120,000 distinct CDR3 sequences, around a sixth of them seen once. The source of this sequence is an adult woman who had mild COVID-19 (a few samples of this study predate the infection). Cell type and time point are not known. The sequenced sample was PBMCs or a T cell subset sorted from them (not recorded which). The chain combines TRBV12-3 or TRBV12-4 with TRBJ1-2, with TRBD1 identical over 8 bases. In DNA form, the CDR3 reads TGTGCCAGCAGCCGGACAGGGTATGGCTACACCTTC. Encoded protein: CASSRTGYGYTF.